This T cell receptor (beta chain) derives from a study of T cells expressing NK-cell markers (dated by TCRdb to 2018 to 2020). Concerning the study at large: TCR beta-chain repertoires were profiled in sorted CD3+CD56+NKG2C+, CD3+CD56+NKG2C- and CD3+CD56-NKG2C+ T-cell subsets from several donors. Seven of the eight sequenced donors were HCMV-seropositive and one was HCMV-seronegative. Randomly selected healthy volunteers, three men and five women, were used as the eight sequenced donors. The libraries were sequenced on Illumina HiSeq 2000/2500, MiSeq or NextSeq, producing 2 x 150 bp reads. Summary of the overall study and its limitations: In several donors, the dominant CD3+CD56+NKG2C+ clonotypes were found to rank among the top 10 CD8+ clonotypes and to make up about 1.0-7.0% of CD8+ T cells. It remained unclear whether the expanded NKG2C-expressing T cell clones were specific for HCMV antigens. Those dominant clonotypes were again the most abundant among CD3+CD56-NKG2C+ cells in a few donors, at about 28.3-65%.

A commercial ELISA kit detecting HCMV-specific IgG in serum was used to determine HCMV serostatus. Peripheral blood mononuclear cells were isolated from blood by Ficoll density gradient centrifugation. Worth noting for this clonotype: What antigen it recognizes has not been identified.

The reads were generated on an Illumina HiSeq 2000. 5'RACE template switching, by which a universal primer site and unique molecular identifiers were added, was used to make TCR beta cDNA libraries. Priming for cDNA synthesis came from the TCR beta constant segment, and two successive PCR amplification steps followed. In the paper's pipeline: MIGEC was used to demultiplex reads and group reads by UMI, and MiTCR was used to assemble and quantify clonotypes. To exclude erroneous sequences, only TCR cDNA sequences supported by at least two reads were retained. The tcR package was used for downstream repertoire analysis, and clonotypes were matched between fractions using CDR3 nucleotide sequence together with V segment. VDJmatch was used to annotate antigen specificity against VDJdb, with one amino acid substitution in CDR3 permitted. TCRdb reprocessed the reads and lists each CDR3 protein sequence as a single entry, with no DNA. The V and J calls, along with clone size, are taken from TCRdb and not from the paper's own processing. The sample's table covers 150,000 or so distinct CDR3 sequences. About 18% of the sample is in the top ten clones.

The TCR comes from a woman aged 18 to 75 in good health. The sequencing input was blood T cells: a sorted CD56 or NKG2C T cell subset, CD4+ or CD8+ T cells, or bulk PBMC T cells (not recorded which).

This receptor has the CDR3 CASSGEGLTPGNEQFF. The V and J segments used are TRBV2 and TRBJ2-1; TCRdb proposes TRBD2, but this gene call is untestable without DNA. Sequences SNHLY (CDR1) and FYNNEI (CDR2) are obtained from the germline V gene. The CDR3, cysteine through phenylalanine, is 16 amino acids long. DNA is not on record.